The 17 T cell receptor beta chains below all came from one sample that was sequenced in a study of T cell responses to AZD1222 COVID-19 vaccine. Measured with immunoSEQ multiplex PCR; TCRdb has only the in-frame clones, and not every one. This sample yields 150,000 to 200,000 clones, of which roughly 89% are seen a single time; approximately 1.8% belongs to the top ten. The specimen was peripheral blood, collected on day 0 of AZD1222 vaccination. These receptors all come from an adult in good health.

The chain has TRBV2 and TRBJ2-7; 8 bases match TRBD1. This CDR3 is built from 12 residues. CDR1 SNHLY and CDR2 FYNNEI come from the germline V gene. Unmatched junction bases numbered 2, after V lost 5 bases and J lost 5 bases. DNA for the CDR3: TGTGCCAGCAGTTCGGGACAGGACGAGCAGTACTTC. Its protein product is CASSSGQDEQYF.

The genes are TRBV28 and TRBJ2-5; a weak D match, TRBD1 (5 bases). Trimming removed 2 bases at V and 5 bases at J, with 12 bases between. The CDR3 runs 14 residues. Germline V gene sequence: CDR1 MDHEN, CDR2 SYDVKM. CDR3: CASSLGRVRETQYF. The CDR3 coding sequence is TGTGCCAGCAGTTTAGGCAGGGTACGGGAGACCCAGTACTTC.

The chain uses TRBV14 and TRBJ1-2, with 9 bases identical to TRBD1. Germline V gene sequence: CDR1 SGHDN, CDR2 FVKESK. The CDR3 is 13 amino acids. The ends lost 4 bases at V and 8 bases at J; junction bases unmatched: 5. CDR3 amino acids: CASSPGDRVGYTF. CDR3 sequence (DNA): TGTGCCAGCAGCCCCGGGGACAGGGTCGGCTACACCTTC.

The chain combines TRBV18 with TRBJ2-2; unclear D gene. The CDR3 length is 15 residues. Germline CDR1 reads KGHSH; CDR2 reads LQKENI. V lost 3 bases to trimming and J lost 5 bases, with 13 bases between them. CDR3 amino acids: CASSPATVPTGELFF. Written as DNA, the CDR3 is TGTGCCAGCTCACCGGCAACAGTTCCGACCGGGGAGCTGTTTTTT.

The chain has TRBV3-1 (or the pseudogene TRBV3-2) and TRBJ1-6; 9 bases are a match to TRBD1. This CDR3 has 15 amino acids. The V gene end was trimmed by 3 bases and the J gene end by 7 bases; junction bases not matched to a gene: 4. Germline assignment: CDR1 LGHDT and CDR2 YNNKEL (reference sequence). The CDR3 spells CASSHWDRANSPLHF. The CDR3 DNA reads TGTGCCAGCAGCCATTGGGACAGGGCAAATTCACCCCTCCACTTT.

The chain employs TRBV3-1 (or the pseudogene TRBV3-2) and TRBJ1-1, with 8 bases aligning to TRBD1. The germline gives CDR1 LGHDT, CDR2 YNNKEL (reference sequence). V was pared by 4 bases and J by 6 bases, with 7 bases of the junction left unmatched. The CDR3 sequence is 14 residues long. This CDR3 reads CASSPLDRGPEAFF. The CDR3 DNA sequence: TGTGCCAGCAGCCCCTTAGACAGGGGCCCTGAAGCTTTCTTT.

The chain links TRBV7-3 to TRBJ2-5; 14 bases are a match to TRBD2. CDR1 and CDR2 from the germline V gene are SGHTA and FQGTGA. The CDR3 covers 17 residues. J was trimmed by 5 bases and V by 5 bases; bases with no gene match: 10. The DNA of the CDR3 is TGTGCCAGCAGCCAGGGACTAGCGGGAGACACCCCCGAGACCCAGTACTTC. It is translated as CASSQGLAGDTPETQYF.

J is TRBJ2-7 and V is TRBV30; possible D gene TRBD2, 5 bases. This CDR3 spans 17 amino acids. The V and J ends lost 4 bases and 3 bases respectively, with 25 bases between them. In germline, CDR1 is GTSNPN, CDR2 SVGIG (reference sequence). CDR3 coding DNA: TGTGCCTGGATCGCCTCGGGGAAATTCCAAGGCGACTACGAGCAGTACTTC. This sequence encodes CAWIASGKFQGDYEQYF.

The chain joins TRBV29-1 to TRBJ2-5; 10 nucleotides agree with TRBD1. Germline V gene lookup returns CDR1 SQVTM and CDR2 ANQGSEA. The CDR3 is made up of 15 amino acids. V was clipped by 5 bases and J by 2 bases; unmatched bases: 8. CDR3 coding DNA: TGCAGCGTTCGTGAGGGACAGGGGCTTCAAGAGACCCAGTACTTC. This translates into CSVREGQGLQETQYF.

This clone occurred a few times. The chain uses TRBV19 and TRBJ2-3; TRBD2 matches 9 bases. The CDR3 consists of 14 residues. V lost 10 bases, J lost 6 bases, and 11 bases stayed unmatched. Germline V gene data show CDR1 as LNHDA and CDR2 as SQIVND (reference sequence). The CDR3 DNA follows: TGTGCCACCAAAGGGGCTAGCGGGACCGATACGCAGTATTTT. It encodes CATKGASGTDTQYF.

On this clone: Mismatch with germline at one junction end may stem from a read error. This sequence joins TRBV7-9 and TRBJ1-2, with 7 positions matching TRBD1. The germline V gene has CDR1 SEHNR and CDR2 FQNEAQ (reference sequence). CDR3 length: 16 residues. This chain's CDR3 is CASSLAGTETNLFLNF. The CDR3 bases are TGTGCCAGCAGCTTAGCCGGGACAGAAACTAACTTGTTTCTGAACTTC.

This clone was counted only a few times. The rearrangement links TRBV21-1 to TRBJ2-2; TRBD1, as called in the table, went unchecked against the DNA. TRBV21-1 is flagged as a pseudogene. There are 16 residues in the CDR3. The CDR3 sequence: CASSKADTLNTGELFF. CDR3 nucleotide sequence: TGTGCCAGCAGCAAAGCCGACACCTTGAACACCGGGGAGCTGTTTTTT.

The gene calls are TRBV1 and TRBJ2-7; the D call in the table, TRBD1, was not verified against the DNA. TRBV1 counts as a pseudogene. This CDR3 contains 16 residues. DNA for the CDR3: TGCACCAGCAGCCAAGATCACAGGTACGGAGCCTACGAGCAGTACTTC. The encoded protein is CTSSQDHRYGAYEQYF.

This rearrangement joins TRBV28 to TRBJ2-3; no firm D call. With 5 bases removed from V and 2 bases from J, the gap between germline ends came to 11 bases. Germline CDR1 and CDR2: MDHEN and SYDVKM. The CDR3 runs to 14 residues. The CDR3 loop is CASSQPHTTDTQYF. CDR3 bases: TGTGCCAGCAGTCAACCGCACACCACAGATACGCAGTATTTT.

The chain carries TRBV29-1 and TRBJ2-7; TRBD2 is a possible D gene (5 bases). Looked up from germline, CDR1 is SQVTM and CDR2 is ANQGSEA. Trimming cost V 6 bases and J 2 bases, with 14 bases left between them. CDR3 length: 13 residues. In DNA, the CDR3 is TGCAGCGTCCGATTACCCGGGGCCTACGAGCAGTACTTC. Translating it yields CSVRLPGAYEQYF.

The chain has TRBV15 and TRBJ2-1, with TRBD2 matching over 13 bases. Germline trimming cut 0 bases from V and 8 bases from J; bases unmatched to any gene: 10. The CDR3 extends over 18 amino acids. Germline V CDR1 and CDR2: LNHNV, YYDKDF (reference sequence). DNA of the CDR3: TGTGCCACCAGCAGAGATTTTAGGACTAGCGGGAGCATAGATGAGCAGTTCTTC. It specifies CATSRDFRTSGSIDEQFF. Full variable domain (remainder filled in from reference TRBV15 and TRBJ2-1): DAMVIQNPRYQVTQFGKPVTLSCSQTLNHNVMYWYQQKSSQAPKLLFHYYDKDFNNEADTPDNFQSRRPNTSFCFLDIRSPGLGDTAMYLCATSRDFRTSGSIDEQFFGPGTRLTVL.

The chain joins TRBV5-1 to TRBJ2-5, with 8 bases that match TRBD2. Losses at the gene ends were 5 bases for V and 0 bases for J; bases not matched to a gene: 0. The CDR3 loop spans 13 amino acids. CDR1 and CDR2 from the germline V gene are SGHRS and YFSETQ. The CDR3 DNA follows: TGCGCCAGCAGAGCGGGGGACCAAGAGACCCAGTACTTC. As protein: CASRAGDQETQYF.